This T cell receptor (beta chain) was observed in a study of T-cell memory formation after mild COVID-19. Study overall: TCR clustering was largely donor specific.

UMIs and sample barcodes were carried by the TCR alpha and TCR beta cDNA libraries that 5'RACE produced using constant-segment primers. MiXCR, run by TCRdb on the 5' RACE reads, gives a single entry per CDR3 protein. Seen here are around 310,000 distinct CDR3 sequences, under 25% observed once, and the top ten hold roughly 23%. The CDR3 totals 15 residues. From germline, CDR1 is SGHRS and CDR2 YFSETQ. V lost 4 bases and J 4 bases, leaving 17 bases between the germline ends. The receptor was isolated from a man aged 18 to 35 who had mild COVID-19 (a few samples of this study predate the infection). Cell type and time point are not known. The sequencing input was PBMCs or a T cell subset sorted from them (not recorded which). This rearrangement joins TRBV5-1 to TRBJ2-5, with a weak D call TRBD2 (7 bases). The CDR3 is CASSPARGAGETQYF. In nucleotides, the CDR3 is TGCGCCAGCAGCCCCGCTCGGGGGGCCGGAGAGACCCAGTACTTC.